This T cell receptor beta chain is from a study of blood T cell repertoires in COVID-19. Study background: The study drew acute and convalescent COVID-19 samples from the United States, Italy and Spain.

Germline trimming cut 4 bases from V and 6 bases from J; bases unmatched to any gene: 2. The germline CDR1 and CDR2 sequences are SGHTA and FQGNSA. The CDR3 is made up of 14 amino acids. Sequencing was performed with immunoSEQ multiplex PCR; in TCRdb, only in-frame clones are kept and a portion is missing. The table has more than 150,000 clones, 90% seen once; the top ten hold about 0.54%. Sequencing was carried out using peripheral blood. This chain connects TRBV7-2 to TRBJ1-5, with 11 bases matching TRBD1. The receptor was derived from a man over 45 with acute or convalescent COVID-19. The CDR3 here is CASSSGQGVQPQHF. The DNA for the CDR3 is TGTGCCAGCAGCTCGGGACAGGGGGTTCAGCCCCAGCATTTT.